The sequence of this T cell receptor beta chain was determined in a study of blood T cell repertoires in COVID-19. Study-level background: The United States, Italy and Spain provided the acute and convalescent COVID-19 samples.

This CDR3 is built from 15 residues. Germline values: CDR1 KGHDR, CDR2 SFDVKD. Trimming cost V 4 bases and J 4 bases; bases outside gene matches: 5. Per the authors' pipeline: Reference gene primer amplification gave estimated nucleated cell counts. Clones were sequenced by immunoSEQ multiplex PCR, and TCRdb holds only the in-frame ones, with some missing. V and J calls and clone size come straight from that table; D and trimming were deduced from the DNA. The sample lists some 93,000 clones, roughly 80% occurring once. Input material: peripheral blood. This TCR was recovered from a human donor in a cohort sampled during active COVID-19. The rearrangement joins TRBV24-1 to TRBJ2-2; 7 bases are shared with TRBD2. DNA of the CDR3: TGTGCCACCAGTGACGGGAGGTTGTCCACCGGGGAGCTGTTTTTT. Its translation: CATSDGRLSTGELFF.